These 15 T cell receptor beta chains originate from one sample sequenced in a study of blood T cells in healthy people across ages. For the second PCR, which ran for about 7 to 11 cycles, a sample-barcoded 5' primer and a J-beta primer mix were used. One entry per CDR3 protein results from TCRdb running MiXCR on the 5' RACE reads. The sample carries some 1.5 million distinct CDR3 sequences, 28% recorded once. Source material: blood. The receptors here all came from a woman in her thirties in good health.

This clonotype was counted at least ten times. The chain carries TRBV6-2 or TRBV6-3 and TRBJ1-2, with 8 bases aligning to TRBD1. The CDR3 covers 15 residues. Per germline, CDR1 MNHEY and CDR2 SVGEGT. J lost 4 bases, V lost 4 bases, and 8 bases had no gene match. CDR3 sequence reads: CASSSWTGTGYGYTF. The CDR3 DNA reads TGTGCCAGCAGTTCCTGGACAGGGACGGGCTATGGCTACACCTTC.

The gene calls are TRBV28 and TRBJ1-2, with TRBD1 as a possible D gene (6 bases). Deletions cut 6 bases from V and 7 bases from J, with 24 bases between. The CDR3 runs 16 residues. Germline CDR1 is MDHEN and CDR2 is SYDVKM. The CDR3 bases are TGTGCCAGCAGGGGGGATTTTTCGGGACACCTCTTTGGCTACACCTTC. It codes for CASRGDFSGHLFGYTF.

In the case of this clonotype: Mismatch with germline at one junction end may stem from a read error. The rearrangement joins TRBV9 to TRBJ1-1, with TRBD1 matching 7 bases. CDR1 and CDR2 from the germline V gene are SGDLS and YYNGEE. The CDR3 sequence is 13 residues long. CDR3 nucleotide sequence: TGTGCCGGCAGCGTAGACAGGGCCACTGAAGCTTTCTTT. Translating gives CAGSVDRATEAFF.

This clonotype was seen more than once but under ten times. The chain uses TRBV5-1 and TRBJ2-7; D call uncertain. Germline lookup yields CDR1 SGHRS and CDR2 YFSETQ. V was clipped by 0 bases and J by 7 bases, with 14 bases between them. The CDR3 consists of 14 residues. This chain's CDR3 is CASSLEVGLNEQYF. The CDR3 DNA is TGCGCCAGCAGCTTGGAGGTTGGCCTAAATGAGCAGTACTTC. Variable domain in full (rest from reference TRBV5-1 and TRBJ2-7): KAGVTQTPRYLIKTRGQQVTLSCSPISGHRSVSWYQQTPGQGLQFLFEYFSETQRNKGNFPGRFSGRQFSNSRSEMNVSTLELGDSALYLCASSLEVGLNEQYFGPGTRLTVT.

This clonotype was detected only a few times. The chain uses TRBV5-1 and TRBJ2-1, with TRBD2 identical over 12 bases. The junction had 6 bases not matched to a gene; V was cut back by 4 bases and J by 4 bases. Looked up from germline, CDR1 is SGHRS and CDR2 is YFSETQ. The CDR3 loop spans 16 amino acids. This CDR3 reads CASSPLAGGRYNEQFF. As DNA, the CDR3 is TGCGCCAGCAGCCCCCTAGCGGGAGGGCGGTACAATGAGCAGTTCTTC.

This clonotype occurred a few times. This chain connects TRBV28 to TRBJ1-1; maybe TRBD1 (5 bases). Per germline, CDR1 MDHEN and CDR2 SYDVKM. The V and J ends lost 2 bases and 5 bases respectively, with 15 bases between them. This CDR3 is 15 amino acids long. In nucleotides, the CDR3 is TGTGCCAGCAGTTTAGCGTCAGGGTTCAGGACTGAAGCTTTCTTT. Residues: CASSLASGFRTEAFF.

This clonotype was observed a handful of times. The chain couples TRBV7-9 to TRBJ2-1, with 8 bases aligning to TRBD2. The CDR3 runs 11 residues. Germline V gene sequence: CDR1 SEHNR, CDR2 FQNEAQ (reference sequence). V gave up 1 base and J gave up 15 bases; unmatched junction bases: 2. The CDR3 sequence: CASSLGSGRFF. DNA for the CDR3: TGTGCCAGCAGCTTAGGGAGCGGGAGGTTCTTC.

The chain combines TRBV6-6 with TRBJ2-7; TRBD2 might be the D (6 bases). Per the germline V gene, CDR1 is MNHNY and CDR2 is SVGAGI (reference sequence). CDR3 length: 13 amino acids. Trimming shortened V by 0 bases and J by 5 bases, and 8 bases separated the two germline ends. The CDR3 sequence is CASSYSEGHEQYF. The DNA for the CDR3 is TGTGCCAGCAGTTACTCGGAGGGCCACGAGCAGTACTTC.

This sequence joins TRBV29-1 and TRBJ2-7; D not certain. Germline CDR1 is SQVTM and CDR2 is ANQGSEA. Trimming pared 1 base from V and 2 bases from J, leaving 9 bases between. The CDR3 extends over 13 amino acids. The CDR3 DNA reads as TGCAGCGTTGAAGTAGCAGCTACCTACGAGCAGTACTTC. Amino acids: CSVEVAATYEQYF.

This clonotype turned up a few times. The V gene is TRBV29-1, the J gene TRBJ2-3, with D tentatively TRBD2 (5 bases). Germline V gene lookup returns CDR1 SQVTM and CDR2 ANQGSEA. V lost 4 bases, J lost 5 bases, and 13 bases lay in between. The CDR3 has 13 amino acids. The CDR3 spells CSVANSGIDTQYF. In DNA, the CDR3 is TGCAGCGTTGCCAACAGCGGAATAGATACGCAGTATTTT.

This clonotype was seen only a few times. The genes are TRBV20-1 and TRBJ2-7, with D hard to call. In germline, CDR1 is DFQATT, CDR2 SNEGSKA (reference sequence). The CDR3 has 14 residues. V was shortened by 6 bases and J by 7 bases, with 22 bases between the two germline ends. CDR3 sequence: CSAYRQGCPKEQYF. CDR3 coding DNA: TGCAGTGCCTATCGTCAAGGGTGCCCAAAAGAGCAGTACTTC.

The chain links TRBV7-9 to TRBJ1-4; D not resolved. The V end lost 4 bases, the J end lost 5 bases, and 11 bases lay between the germline ends. CDR3 length equals 14 residues. Germline CDR1 is SEHNR and CDR2 is FQNEAQ (reference sequence). Written as DNA, the CDR3 is TGTGCCAGCAGCTCGGACGGGTCAAATGAAAAACTGTTTTTT. Protein: CASSSDGSNEKLFF. Full variable domain (outside the CDR3, taken from reference TRBV7-9 and TRBJ1-4): DTGVSQNPRHKITKRGQNVTFRCDPISEHNRLYWYRQTLGQGPEFLTYFQNEAQLEKSRLLSDRFSAERPKGSFSTLEIQRTEQGDSAMYLCASSSDGSNEKLFFGSGTQLSVL.

This clonotype turned up a few times. The junction differs from germline at one of its ends, possibly a read error. The chain recombines TRBV18 with TRBJ2-7; D perhaps matches TRBD1 (5 bases). CDR3 length: 14 amino acids. From germline, CDR1 is KGHSH and CDR2 LQKENI. CDR3 amino acids: CASSPLQASYEQYF. DNA of the CDR3: TGCGCCAGCTCACCGTTACAGGCATCCTACGAGCAGTACTTC.

This clonotype was detected many times. The chain has TRBV15 and TRBJ2-5, with 10 nucleotides matching TRBD2. This CDR3 is built from 15 residues. Germline V gene sequence: CDR1 LNHNV, CDR2 YYDKDF (reference sequence). The V and J ends lost 1 base and 3 bases, in that order; junction bases with no gene match: 2. The CDR3: CATSRALAGEETQYF. CDR3 in DNA: TGTGCCACCAGCAGAGCGCTAGCGGGGGAAGAGACCCAGTACTTC.

This clonotype was counted a few times. V and J are TRBV6-5 and TRBJ2-1, with D tentatively TRBD1 or TRBD2 (5 bases each). There are 14 residues in the CDR3. In germline, CDR1 is MNHEY, CDR2 SVGAGI. V lost 9 bases and J 1 base, leaving 13 bases between the germline ends. DNA of the CDR3: TGTGCCAGTCGGGGCAGTCCGTCCTACAATGAGCAGTTCTTC. It codes for CASRGSPSYNEQFF.